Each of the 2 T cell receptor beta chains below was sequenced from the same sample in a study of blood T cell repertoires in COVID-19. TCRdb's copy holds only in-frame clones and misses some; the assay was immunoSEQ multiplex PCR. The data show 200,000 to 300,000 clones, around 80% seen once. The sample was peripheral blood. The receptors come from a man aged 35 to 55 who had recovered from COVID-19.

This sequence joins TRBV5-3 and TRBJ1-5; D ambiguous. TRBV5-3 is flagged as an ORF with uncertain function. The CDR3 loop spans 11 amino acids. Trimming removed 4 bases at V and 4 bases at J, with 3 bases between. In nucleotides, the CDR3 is TGTGCCAGAAGCCCGAATCAGCCCCAGCATTTT. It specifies CARSPNQPQHF.

The CDR3 DNA follows: TGTGCCAGCAGCGTAGGTGGGACAGGGTCCCACGAGCAGTACTTC. Translation: CASSVGGTGSHEQYF. The chain is built from TRBV9 and TRBJ2-7; the match to TRBD1 covers 9 bases. This CDR3 has 15 amino acids. CDR1 and CDR2 from the germline V gene are SGDLS and YYNGEE. Unmatched junction bases numbered 6, after V lost 0 bases and J lost 5 bases.